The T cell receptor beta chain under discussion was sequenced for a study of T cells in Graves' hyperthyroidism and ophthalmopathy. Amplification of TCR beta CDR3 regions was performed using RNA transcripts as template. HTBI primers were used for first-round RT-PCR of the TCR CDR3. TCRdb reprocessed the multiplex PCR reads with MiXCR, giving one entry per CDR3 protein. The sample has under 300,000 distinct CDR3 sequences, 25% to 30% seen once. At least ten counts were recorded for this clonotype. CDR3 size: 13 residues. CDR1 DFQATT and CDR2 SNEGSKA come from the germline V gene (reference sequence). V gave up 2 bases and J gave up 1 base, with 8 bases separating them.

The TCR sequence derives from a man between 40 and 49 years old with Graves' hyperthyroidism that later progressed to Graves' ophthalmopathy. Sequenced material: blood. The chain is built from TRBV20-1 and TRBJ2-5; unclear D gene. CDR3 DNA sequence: TGCAGTGCTAGACAGAAACCCCAAGAGACCCAGTACTTC. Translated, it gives CSARQKPQETQYF.